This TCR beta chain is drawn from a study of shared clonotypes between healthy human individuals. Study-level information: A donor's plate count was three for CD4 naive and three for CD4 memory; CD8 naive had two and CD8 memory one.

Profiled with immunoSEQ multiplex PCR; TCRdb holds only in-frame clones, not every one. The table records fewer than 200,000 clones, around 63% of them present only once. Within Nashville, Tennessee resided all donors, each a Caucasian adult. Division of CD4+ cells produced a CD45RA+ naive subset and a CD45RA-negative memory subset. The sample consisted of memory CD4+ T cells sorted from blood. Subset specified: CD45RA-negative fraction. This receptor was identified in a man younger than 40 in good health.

The CDR3 here is CASSAQGWGYQPQHF. The CDR3 DNA reads TGTGCCAGCAGCGCCCAGGGTTGGGGGTATCAGCCCCAGCATTTT. V gene TRBV7-2 combines with J gene TRBJ1-5, with D possibly being TRBD1 (5 bases). Germline V lookup: CDR1 SGHTA, CDR2 FQGNSA. V was pared by 5 bases and J by 5 bases, with 16 bases between. The CDR3 is made up of 15 amino acids.